This TCR beta chain was identified during a study of T cells after somatic rescue of genetic block. The CDR3 runs to 16 residues. The germline CDR1 and CDR2 sequences are KGHSH and LQKENI. V was pared by 5 bases and J by 0 bases, with 6 bases of the junction left unmatched. TCRdb's copy holds only in-frame clones and misses some; the assay was immunoSEQ multiplex PCR. The sample has approximately 58,000 clones, 90% to 97% seen once; the top ten hold under 0.095%. The gene calls are TRBV18 and TRBJ2-2; 7 bases fit TRBD1. The TCR originated in a child under two years old. Sequenced input: peripheral blood mononuclear cells (PBMCs). The CDR3: CASSSTGPPNTGELFF. DNA for the CDR3: TGTGCCAGCTCATCGACAGGGCCCCCGAACACCGGGGAGCTGTTTTTT.